This TCR beta chain was observed in a study of blood T cell repertoires in COVID-19. Study in general: Collection of acute and convalescent COVID-19 samples took place in the United States, Italy and Spain. The cDNA or gDNA used as material had been derived from T cells, B-cell-depleted T cells, or PBMCs.

In the authors' methods: Amplification of reference gene primers was used by the study to estimate nucleated cell counts. Assay: immunoSEQ multiplex PCR; the TCRdb copy retains only in-frame clones and omits some. V, J and clone size are those of that table, while D and trimming were read from the DNA. The sample yields over 300,000 clones, roughly 85% seen once. The CDR3 is 15 amino acids. With 0 bases removed from V and 1 base from J, the gap between germline ends came to 9 bases. Per germline, CDR1 SEHNR and CDR2 FQNEAQ (reference sequence). The sequenced sample consisted of peripheral blood. The clonotype comes from a human donor in a cohort sampled during active COVID-19. V is TRBV7-9 and J is TRBJ1-1; D is uncertain. CDR3 sequence: CASSLARARNTEAFF. DNA of the CDR3: TGTGCCAGCAGCTTAGCGAGGGCTAGGAACACTGAAGCTTTCTTT.